This T cell receptor beta chain stems from a study of CD8+CD57+ T cells in acquired aplastic anemia. Study overall: Each DNA sample taken from sorted CD4+ and CD8+ cells came to about 3 ug on average.

The study, taken as a whole, reports: Comparison of patients with controls identified about 27 shared CD8+ CDR3 sequences. Patients and healthy controls showed no significant CD8+ Simpson's diversity difference.

As for this clonotype: Its target is not known.

Germline-derived CDR1 and CDR2 are KGHDR and SFDVKD. This CDR3 is built from 17 residues. With 5 bases clipped from V and 6 bases from J, the junction kept 13 bases outside the gene matches. Both TCR beta VDJ combination and CDR3 sequence profiling were carried out. Genomic DNA was the template for this profiling. TCRdb re-called the reads with MiXCR, one entry per CDR3 protein. Counted here are approximately 190,000 distinct CDR3 sequences, roughly 64% occurring once; the ten biggest clones make up around 42%. Sequences were obtained from sorted CD4+, CD8+, or CD8+CD57+ T cells (not recorded which) from PBMCs. This receptor was taken from a human donor with severe aplastic anemia or a healthy control (not recorded which). The chain joins TRBV24-1 to TRBJ2-4, with TRBD1 identical over 9 bases. For the CDR3, the DNA is TGTGCCACCAGTGGAGACCCAACAGGGGGCGGGGGAAACATTCAGTACTTC. Amino acid sequence: CATSGDPTGGGGNIQYF.